This T cell receptor (beta chain) was identified during a study of regulatory T cells in long-lasting Graves disease. Study outcomes and limitations: TRBV28, TRBJ1-2 and TRBJ2-5 were segments that persistent disease favored.

iRepertoire HTBI primers and Arm-PCR of CDR3 regions built TCR beta libraries. How the authors handled the data: Sample data revealed about 62 TRBV and over twelve TRBJ segments. TCRdb redid the calling of the multiplex PCR reads with MiXCR, one entry per CDR3 protein. The V and J calls were not made by the authors but by TCRdb's processing. This table has around 400,000 distinct CDR3 sequences, less than 20% appearing once. The CDR3 is 15 residues long. From germline, CDR1 is MNHEY and CDR2 SVGEGT. The trim removed 4 bases at V and 2 bases at J, leaving 5 bases unmatched. The time point was: newly diagnosed GD, antithyroid drugs for less than 3 months. The TCR library used RNA extracted from PBMCs. This clonotype was observed many times. Antigen unknown.

The rearrangement links TRBV6-2 or TRBV6-3 to TRBJ2-3; 8 nucleotides match TRBD1. The specimen comprised peripheral blood mononuclear cells (PBMCs), sampled at new diagnosis, from a patient treated with antithyroid drugs. The receptor's source is a female donor with Graves disease. The CDR3 sequence is CASSSGDRITDTQYF. CDR3 nucleotides: TGTGCCAGCAGTTCCGGGGACAGGATCACAGATACGCAGTATTTT.